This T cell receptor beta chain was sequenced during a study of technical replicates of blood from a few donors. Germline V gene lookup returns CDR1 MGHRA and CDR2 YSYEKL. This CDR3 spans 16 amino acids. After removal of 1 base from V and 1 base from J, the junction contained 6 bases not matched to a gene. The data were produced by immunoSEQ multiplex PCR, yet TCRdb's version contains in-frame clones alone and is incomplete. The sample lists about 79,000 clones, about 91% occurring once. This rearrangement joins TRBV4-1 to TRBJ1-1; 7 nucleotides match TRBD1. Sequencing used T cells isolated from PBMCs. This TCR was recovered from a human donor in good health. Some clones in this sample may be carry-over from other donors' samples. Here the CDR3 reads CASSQAMRTGNTEAFF. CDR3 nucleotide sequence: TGCGCCAGCAGCCAAGCAATGAGGACAGGGAACACTGAAGCTTTCTTT.